This T cell receptor beta chain is from a study of cytomegalovirus exposure and HLA in healthy donors. Overall study context: Sequencing of around 200 million T cells in an earlier analysis found around 120 million unique TCR beta sequences. Study findings and constraints: Of the V segments, some could not be distinguished, including TRBV6-2 and TRBV6-3, and were excluded. Among TCR beta chains, those listed as cytomegalovirus-associated numbered approximately 150.

A word on this clone: Its target is not known.

The CDR3 extends over 16 amino acids. The germline V gene encodes CDR1 MNHEY and CDR2 SVGAGI. The V and J ends lost 2 bases and 0 bases respectively, with 11 bases between them. With 60 Vbeta and 13 Jbeta primers, the PCR was carried out. The protocol was immunoSEQ multiplex PCR, while the TCRdb copy is restricted to in-frame clones and leaves out a portion. Counted here are approximately 170,000 clones, approximately 81% occurring once; the ten biggest clones make up approximately 2.5%. This TCR came from a man aged 25-45 years in good health and CMV-seropositive. This chain links TRBV6-5 with TRBJ1-3; unclear D gene. Specimen: PBMCs. This CDR3 is CASSYTPNYSGNTIYF. CDR3 nucleotide sequence: TGTGCCAGCAGTTACACCCCTAATTACTCTGGAAACACCATATATTTT.